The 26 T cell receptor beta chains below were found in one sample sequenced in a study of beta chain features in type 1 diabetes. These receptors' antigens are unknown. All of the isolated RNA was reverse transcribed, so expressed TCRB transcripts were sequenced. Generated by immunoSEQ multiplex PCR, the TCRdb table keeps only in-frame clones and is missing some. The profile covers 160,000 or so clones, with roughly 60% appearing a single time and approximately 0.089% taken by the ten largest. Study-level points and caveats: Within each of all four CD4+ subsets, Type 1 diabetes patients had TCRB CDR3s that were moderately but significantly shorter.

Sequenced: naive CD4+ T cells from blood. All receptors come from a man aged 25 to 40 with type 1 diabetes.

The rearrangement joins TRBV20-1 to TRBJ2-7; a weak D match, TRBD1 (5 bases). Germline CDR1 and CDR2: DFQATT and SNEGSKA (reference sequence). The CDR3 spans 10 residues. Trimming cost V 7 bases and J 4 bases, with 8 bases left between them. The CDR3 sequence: CSVGRYEQYF. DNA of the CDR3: TGCAGTGTGGGGCGGTACGAGCAGTACTTC.

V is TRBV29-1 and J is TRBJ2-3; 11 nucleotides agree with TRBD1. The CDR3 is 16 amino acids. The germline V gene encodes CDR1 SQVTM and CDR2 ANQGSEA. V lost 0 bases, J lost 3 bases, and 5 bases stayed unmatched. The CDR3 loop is CSVEDRRDRGTDTQYF. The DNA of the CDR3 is TGCAGCGTTGAAGATCGAAGGGACAGGGGGACAGATACGCAGTATTTT.

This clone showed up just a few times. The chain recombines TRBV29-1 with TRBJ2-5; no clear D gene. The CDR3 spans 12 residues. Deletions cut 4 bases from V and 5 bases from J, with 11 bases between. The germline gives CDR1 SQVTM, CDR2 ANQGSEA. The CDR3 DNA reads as TGCAGCGTTGTTATACCCGCGGAGACCCAGTACTTC. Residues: CSVVIPAETQYF.

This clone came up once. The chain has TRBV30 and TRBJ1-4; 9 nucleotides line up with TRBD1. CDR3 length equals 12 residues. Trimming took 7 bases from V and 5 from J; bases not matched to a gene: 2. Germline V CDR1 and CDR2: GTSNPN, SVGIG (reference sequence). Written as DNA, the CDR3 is TGTGCCTCCGGGACAGGGAATGAAAAACTGTTTTTT. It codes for CASGTGNEKLFF.

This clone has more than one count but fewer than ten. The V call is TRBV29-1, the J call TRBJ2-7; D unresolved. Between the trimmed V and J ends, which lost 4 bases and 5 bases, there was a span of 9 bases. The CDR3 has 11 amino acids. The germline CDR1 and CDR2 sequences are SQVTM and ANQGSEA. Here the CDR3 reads CSVAYDNEQYF. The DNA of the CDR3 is TGCAGCGTTGCCTACGACAACGAGCAGTACTTC.

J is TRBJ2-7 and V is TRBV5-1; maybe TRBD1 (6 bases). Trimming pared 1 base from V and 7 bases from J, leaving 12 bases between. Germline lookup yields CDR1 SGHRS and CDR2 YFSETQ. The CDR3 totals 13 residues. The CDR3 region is CASSLTGMREQYF. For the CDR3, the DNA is TGCGCCAGCAGCTTGACAGGGATGCGTGAGCAGTACTTC.

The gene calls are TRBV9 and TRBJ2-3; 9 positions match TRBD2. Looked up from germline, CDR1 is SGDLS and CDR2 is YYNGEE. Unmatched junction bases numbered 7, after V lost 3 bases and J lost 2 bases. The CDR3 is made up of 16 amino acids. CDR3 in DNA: TGTGCCAGCAGCGCTCCCAGACTAGCGGCCACAGATACGCAGTATTTT. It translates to CASSAPRLAATDTQYF.

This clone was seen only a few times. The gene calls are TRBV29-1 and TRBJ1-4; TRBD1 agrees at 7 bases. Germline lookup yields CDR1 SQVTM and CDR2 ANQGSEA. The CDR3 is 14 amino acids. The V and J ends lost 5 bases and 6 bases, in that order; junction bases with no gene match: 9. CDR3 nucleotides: TGCAGCGTTAGACAGGGCGTCGGGGATGAAAAACTGTTTTTT. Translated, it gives CSVRQGVGDEKLFF.

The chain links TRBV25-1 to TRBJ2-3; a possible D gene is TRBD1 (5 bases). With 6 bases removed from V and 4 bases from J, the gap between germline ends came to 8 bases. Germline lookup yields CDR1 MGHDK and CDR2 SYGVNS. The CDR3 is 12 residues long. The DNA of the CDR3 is TGTGCCAGCAGACCGACAGCAGATACGCAGTATTTT. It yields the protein CASRPTADTQYF. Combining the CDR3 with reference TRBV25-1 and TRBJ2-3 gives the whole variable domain EADIYQTPRYLVIGTGKKITLECSQTMGHDKMYWYQQDPGMELHLIHYSYGVNSTEKGDLSSESTVSRIRTEHFPLTLESARPSHTSQYLCASRPTADTQYFGPGTRLTVL.

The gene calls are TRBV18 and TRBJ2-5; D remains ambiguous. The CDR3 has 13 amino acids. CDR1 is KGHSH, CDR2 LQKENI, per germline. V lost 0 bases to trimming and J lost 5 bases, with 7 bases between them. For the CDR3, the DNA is TGTGCCAGCTCACCACCGGGCCGGGAGACCCAGTACTTC. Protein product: CASSPPGRETQYF.

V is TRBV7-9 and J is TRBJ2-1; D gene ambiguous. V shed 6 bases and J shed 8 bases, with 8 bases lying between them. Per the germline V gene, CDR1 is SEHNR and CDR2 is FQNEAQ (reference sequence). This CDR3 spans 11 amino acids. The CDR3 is CASSPSHEQFF. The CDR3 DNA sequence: TGTGCCAGCAGTCCATCCCATGAGCAGTTCTTC.

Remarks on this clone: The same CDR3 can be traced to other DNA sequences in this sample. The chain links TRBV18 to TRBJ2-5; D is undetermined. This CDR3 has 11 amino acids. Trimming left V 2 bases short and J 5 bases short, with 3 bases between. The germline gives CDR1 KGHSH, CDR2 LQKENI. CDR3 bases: TGTGCCAGCTCACCAGGGGAGACCCAGTACTTC. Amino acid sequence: CASSPGETQYF.

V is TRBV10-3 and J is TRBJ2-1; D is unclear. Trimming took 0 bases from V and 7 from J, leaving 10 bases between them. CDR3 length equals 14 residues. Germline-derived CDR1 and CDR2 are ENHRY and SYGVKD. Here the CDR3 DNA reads TGTGCCATCAGTGAGTCGAAGGGATGGAATGAGCAGTTCTTC. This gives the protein CAISESKGWNEQFF.

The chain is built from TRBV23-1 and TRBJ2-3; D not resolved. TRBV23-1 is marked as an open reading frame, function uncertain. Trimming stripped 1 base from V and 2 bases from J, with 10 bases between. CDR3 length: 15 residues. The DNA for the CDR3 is TGCGCCAGCAGTCAATACGTACGGTTCACAGATACGCAGTATTTT. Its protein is CASSQYVRFTDTQYF.

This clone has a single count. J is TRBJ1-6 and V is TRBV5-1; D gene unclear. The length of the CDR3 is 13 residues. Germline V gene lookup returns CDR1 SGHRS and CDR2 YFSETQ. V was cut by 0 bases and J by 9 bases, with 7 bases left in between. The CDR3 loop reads CASSLVWFSPLHF. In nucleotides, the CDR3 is TGCGCCAGCAGCTTGGTGTGGTTTTCACCCCTCCACTTT.

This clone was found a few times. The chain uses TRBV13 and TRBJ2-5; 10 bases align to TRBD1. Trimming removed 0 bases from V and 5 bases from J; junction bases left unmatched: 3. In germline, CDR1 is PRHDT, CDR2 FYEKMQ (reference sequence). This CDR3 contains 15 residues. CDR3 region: CASSLGGTGAETQYF. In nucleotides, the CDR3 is TGTGCCAGCAGCTTAGGTGGGACAGGGGCCGAGACCCAGTACTTC.

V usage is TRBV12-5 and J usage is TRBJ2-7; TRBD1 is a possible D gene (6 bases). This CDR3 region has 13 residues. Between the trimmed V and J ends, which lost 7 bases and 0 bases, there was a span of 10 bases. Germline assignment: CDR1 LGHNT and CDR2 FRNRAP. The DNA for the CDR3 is TGTGCTAGTGCGACAGGATACTCCTACGAGCAGTACTTC. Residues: CASATGYSYEQYF.

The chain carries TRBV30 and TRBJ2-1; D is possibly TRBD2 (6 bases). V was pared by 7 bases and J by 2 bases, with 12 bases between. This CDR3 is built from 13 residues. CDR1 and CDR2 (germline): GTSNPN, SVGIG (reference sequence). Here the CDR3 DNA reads TGTGCCTCGACCCGGGGGACCTACAATGAGCAGTTCTTC. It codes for CASTRGTYNEQFF.

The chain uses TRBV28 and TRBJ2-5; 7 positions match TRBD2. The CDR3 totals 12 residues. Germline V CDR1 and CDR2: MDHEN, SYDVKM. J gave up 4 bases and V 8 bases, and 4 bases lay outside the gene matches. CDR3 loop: CASRTGGETQYF. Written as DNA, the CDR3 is TGTGCCAGCCGGACGGGAGGAGAGACCCAGTACTTC.

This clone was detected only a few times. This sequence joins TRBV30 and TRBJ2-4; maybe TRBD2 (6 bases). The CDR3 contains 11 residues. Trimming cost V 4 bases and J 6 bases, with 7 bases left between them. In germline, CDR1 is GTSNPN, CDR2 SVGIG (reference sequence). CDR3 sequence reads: CAWTGLNIQYF. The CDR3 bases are TGTGCCTGGACGGGACTAAACATTCAGTACTTC. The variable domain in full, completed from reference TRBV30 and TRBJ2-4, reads SQTIHQWPATLVQPVGSPLSLECTVEGTSNPNLYWYRQAAGRGLQLLFYSVGIGQISSEVPQNLSASRPQDRQFILSSKKLLLSDSGFYLCAWTGLNIQYFGAGTRLSVL.

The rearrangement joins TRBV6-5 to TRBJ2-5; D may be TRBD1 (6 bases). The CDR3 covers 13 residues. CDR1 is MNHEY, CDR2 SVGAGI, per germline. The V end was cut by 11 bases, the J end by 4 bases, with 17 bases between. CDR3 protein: CASHFAGVETQYF. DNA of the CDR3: TGTGCCTCCCACTTCGCAGGGGTAGAGACCCAGTACTTC.

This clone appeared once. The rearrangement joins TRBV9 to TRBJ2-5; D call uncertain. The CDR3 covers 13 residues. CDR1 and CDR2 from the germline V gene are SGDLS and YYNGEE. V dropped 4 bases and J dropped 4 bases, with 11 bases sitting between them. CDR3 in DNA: TGTGCCAGCAGCCTTGGTCCGGGAGAGACCCAGTACTTC. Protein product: CASSLGPGETQYF. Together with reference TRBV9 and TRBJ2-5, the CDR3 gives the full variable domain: DSGVTQTPKHLITATGQRVTLRCSPRSGDLSVYWYQQSLDQGLQFLIQYYNGEERAKGNILERFSAQQFPDLHSELNLSSLELGDSALYFCASSLGPGETQYFGPGTRLLVL.

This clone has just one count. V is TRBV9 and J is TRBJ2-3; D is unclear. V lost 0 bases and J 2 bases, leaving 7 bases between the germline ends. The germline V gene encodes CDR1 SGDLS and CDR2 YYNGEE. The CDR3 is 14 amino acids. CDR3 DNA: TGTGCCAGCAGCGTAGTGGATTTCACAGATACGCAGTATTTT. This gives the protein CASSVVDFTDTQYF.

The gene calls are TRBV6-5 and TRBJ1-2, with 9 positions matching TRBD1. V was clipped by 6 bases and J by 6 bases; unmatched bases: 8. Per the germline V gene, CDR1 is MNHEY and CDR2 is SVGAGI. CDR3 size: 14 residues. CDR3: CASSQDGTGHGYTF. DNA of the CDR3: TGTGCCAGCAGCCAAGACGGGACAGGGCATGGCTACACCTTC.

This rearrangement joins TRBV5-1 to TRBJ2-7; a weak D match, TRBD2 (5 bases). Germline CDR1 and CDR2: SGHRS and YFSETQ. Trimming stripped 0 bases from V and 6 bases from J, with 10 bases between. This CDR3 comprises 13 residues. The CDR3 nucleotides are TGCGCCAGCAGCTTGGCTAGCACCAGCGAGCAGTACTTC. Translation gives CASSLASTSEQYF. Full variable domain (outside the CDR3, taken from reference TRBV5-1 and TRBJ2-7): KAGVTQTPRYLIKTRGQQVTLSCSPISGHRSVSWYQQTPGQGLQFLFEYFSETQRNKGNFPGRFSGRQFSNSRSEMNVSTLELGDSALYLCASSLASTSEQYFGPGTRLTVT.

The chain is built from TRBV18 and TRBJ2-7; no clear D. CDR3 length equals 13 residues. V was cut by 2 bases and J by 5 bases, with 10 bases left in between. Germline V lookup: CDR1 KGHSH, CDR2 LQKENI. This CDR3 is CASSPWVSDEQYF. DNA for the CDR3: TGTGCCAGCTCACCATGGGTGAGCGACGAGCAGTACTTC.